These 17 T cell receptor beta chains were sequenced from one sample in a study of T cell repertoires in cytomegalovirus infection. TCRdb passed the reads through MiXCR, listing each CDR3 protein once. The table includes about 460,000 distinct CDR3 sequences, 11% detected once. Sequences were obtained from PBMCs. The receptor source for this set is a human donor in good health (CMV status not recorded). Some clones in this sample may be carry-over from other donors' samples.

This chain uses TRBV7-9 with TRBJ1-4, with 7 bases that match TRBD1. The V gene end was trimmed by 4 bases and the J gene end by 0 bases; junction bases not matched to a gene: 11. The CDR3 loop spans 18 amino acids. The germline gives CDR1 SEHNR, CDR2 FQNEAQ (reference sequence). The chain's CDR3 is CASSSLGTDYATNEKLFF. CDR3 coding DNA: TGTGCCAGCAGCTCCTTGGGGACAGATTATGCAACTAATGAAAAACTGTTTTTT.

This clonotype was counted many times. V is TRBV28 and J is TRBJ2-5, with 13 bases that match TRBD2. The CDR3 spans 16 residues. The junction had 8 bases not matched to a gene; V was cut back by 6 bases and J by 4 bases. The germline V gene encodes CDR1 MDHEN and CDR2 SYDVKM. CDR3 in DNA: TGTGCCAGCAGCCCTTGGACTAGCGGGAGAAGAGAGACCCAGTACTTC. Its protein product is CASSPWTSGRRETQYF. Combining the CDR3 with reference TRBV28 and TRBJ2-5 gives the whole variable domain DVKVTQSSRYLVKRTGEKVFLECVQDMDHENMFWYRQDPGLGLRLIYFSYDVKMKEKGDIPEGYSVSREKKERFSLILESASTNQTSMYLCASSPWTSGRRETQYFGPGTRLLVL.

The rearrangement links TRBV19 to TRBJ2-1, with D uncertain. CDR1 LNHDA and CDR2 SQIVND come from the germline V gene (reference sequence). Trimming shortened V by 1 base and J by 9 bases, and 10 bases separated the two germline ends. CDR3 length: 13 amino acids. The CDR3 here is CASSIALLSEQFF. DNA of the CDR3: TGTGCCAGTAGTATAGCCCTCCTTAGTGAGCAGTTCTTC.

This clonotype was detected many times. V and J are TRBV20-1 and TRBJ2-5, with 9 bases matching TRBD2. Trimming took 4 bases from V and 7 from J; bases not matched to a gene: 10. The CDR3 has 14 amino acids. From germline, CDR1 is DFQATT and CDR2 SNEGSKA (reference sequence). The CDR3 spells CSAKRTSESRTQYF. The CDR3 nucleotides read TGCAGTGCTAAGAGGACTAGCGAGTCCCGGACCCAGTACTTC.

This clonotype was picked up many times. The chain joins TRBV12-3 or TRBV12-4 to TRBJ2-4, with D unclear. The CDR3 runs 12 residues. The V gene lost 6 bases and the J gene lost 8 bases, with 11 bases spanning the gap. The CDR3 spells CASSETRDIQYF. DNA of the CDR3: TGTGCCAGCAGCGAAACAAGGGACATTCAGTACTTC.

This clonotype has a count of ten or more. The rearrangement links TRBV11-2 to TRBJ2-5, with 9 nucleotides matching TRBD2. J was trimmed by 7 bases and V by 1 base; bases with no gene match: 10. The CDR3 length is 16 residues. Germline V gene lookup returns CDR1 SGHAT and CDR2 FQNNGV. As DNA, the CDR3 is TGTGCCAGCAGCTTAGGGGCTAGCGGGACCACGGGGACCCAGTACTTC. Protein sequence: CASSLGASGTTGTQYF.

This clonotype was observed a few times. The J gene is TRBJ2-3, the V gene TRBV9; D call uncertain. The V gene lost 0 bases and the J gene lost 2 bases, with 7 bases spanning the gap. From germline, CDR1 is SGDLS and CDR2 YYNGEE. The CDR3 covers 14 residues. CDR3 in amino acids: CASSVDSYTDTQYF. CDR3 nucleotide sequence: TGTGCCAGCAGCGTAGACAGCTACACAGATACGCAGTATTTT. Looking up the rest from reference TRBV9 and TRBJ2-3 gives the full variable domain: DSGVTQTPKHLITATGQRVTLRCSPRSGDLSVYWYQQSLDQGLQFLIQYYNGEERAKGNILERFSAQQFPDLHSELNLSSLELGDSALYFCASSVDSYTDTQYFGPGTRLTVL.

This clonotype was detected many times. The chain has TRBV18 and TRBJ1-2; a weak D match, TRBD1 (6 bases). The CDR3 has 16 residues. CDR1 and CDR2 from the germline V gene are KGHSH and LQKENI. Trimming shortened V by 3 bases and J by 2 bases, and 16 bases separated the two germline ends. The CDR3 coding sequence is TGTGCCAGCTCACCCACCTTGGACAGCTTAAACTATGGCTACACCTTC. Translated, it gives CASSPTLDSLNYGYTF.

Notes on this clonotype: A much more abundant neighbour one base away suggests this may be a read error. As DNA, the CDR3 is TGTGCCAGCAGTTCCTCGAGTAGCCCCAGAAGGAATGAGCAGTTCTTC. Translated, it gives CASSSSSSPRRNEQFF. This rearrangement joins TRBV6-6 to TRBJ2-1, with no clear D. Trimming removed 4 bases at V and 7 bases at J, with 20 bases between. The length of the CDR3 is 16 residues. Per the germline V gene, CDR1 is MNHNY and CDR2 is SVGAGI (reference sequence).

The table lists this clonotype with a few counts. CDR3 protein: CASSSPAGTNNEQFF. CDR3 DNA sequence: TGTGCCAGCAGCTCCCCCGCCGGGACTAACAATGAGCAGTTCTTC. The V gene is TRBV7-9, the J gene TRBJ2-1; 7 positions agree with TRBD2. Germline V CDR1 and CDR2: SEHNR, FQNEAQ (reference sequence). The CDR3 is made up of 15 amino acids. Germline trimming cut 4 bases from V and 5 bases from J; bases unmatched to any gene: 8.

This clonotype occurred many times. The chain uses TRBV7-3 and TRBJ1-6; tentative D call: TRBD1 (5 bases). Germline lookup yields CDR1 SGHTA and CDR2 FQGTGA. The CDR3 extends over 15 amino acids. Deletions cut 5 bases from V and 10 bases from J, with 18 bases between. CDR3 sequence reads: CASSQGSGEDSPLHF. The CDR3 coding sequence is TGTGCCAGCAGCCAAGGGTCGGGGGAGGACTCACCCCTCCACTTT.

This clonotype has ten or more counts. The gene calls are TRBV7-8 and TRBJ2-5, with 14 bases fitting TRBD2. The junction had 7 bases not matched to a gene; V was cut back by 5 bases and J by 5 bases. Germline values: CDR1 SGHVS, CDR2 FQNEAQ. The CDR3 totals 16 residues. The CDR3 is CASSLRLAGGEETQYF. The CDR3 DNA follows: TGTGCCAGCAGCCTCCGACTAGCGGGGGGGGAGGAGACCCAGTACTTC.

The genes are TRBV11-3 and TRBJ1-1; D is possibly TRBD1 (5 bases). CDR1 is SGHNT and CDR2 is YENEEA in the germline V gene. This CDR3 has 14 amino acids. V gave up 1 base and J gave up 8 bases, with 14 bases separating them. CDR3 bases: TGTGCCAGCAGCTTAGGATCGACAGATTCAGAAGCTTTCTTT. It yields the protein CASSLGSTDSEAFF.

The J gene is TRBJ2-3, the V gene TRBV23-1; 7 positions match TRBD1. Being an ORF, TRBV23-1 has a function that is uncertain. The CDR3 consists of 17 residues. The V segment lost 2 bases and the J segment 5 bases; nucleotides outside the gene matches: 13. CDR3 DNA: TGCGCCAGCAGTCAACACGAGGGAGACAGGGCCGGAGATACGCAGTATTTT. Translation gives CASSQHEGDRAGDTQYF.

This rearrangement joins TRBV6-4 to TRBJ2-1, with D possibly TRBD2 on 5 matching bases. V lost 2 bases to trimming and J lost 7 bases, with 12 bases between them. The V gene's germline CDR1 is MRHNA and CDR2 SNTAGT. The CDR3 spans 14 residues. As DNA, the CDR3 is TGTGCCAGCAGTGACCGCTACGGGGAAAATGAGCAGTTCTTC. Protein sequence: CASSDRYGENEQFF.

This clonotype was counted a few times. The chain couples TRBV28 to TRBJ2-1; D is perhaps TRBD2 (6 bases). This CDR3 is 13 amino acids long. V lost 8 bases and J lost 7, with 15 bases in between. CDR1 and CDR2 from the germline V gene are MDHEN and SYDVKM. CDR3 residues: CASQWGRSNEQFF. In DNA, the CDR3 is TGTGCCAGCCAATGGGGGAGGTCGAATGAGCAGTTCTTC.

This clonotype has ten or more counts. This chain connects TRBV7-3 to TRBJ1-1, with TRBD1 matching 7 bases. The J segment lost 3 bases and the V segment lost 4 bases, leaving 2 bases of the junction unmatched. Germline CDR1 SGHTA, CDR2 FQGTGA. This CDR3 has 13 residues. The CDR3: CASSSDRDTEAFF. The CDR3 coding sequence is TGTGCCAGCAGCTCTGACAGGGACACTGAAGCTTTCTTT.